This T cell receptor beta chain emerged from a study of OX40 agonist ivuxolimab in advanced cancers. The table came from immunoSEQ multiplex PCR; TCRdb's copy has only in-frame clones and leaves some out. The sample includes some 45,000 clones, approximately 82% of them seen just once. The CDR3 is 13 amino acids. V was trimmed by 6 bases and J by 2 bases, leaving 9 bases between them. Per germline, CDR1 MNHEY and CDR2 SMNVEV (reference sequence). This clonotype originated in an adult with an advanced solid tumor such as melanoma, head and neck, liver or kidney cancer. Sequences were derived from CD4+ or CD8+ T cells sorted from blood, sampled in a trial of the OX40 agonist ivuxolimab. V is TRBV27 and J is TRBJ2-3; a weak D match, TRBD2 (6 bases). DNA of the CDR3: TGTGCCAGCAGGGAGGGGTACACAGATACGCAGTATTTT. Amino acid sequence: CASREGYTDTQYF.